The 16 T cell receptor beta chains in this list originate from one sample, sequenced in a study of PD-1 blockade in classical Hodgkin lymphoma. Data came from immunoSEQ multiplex PCR; TCRdb stores just in-frame clones and leaves some out. Altogether some 60,000 clones are present, more than 90% being singletons, with the ten largest covering about 8.8%. There was relapse after autologous stem cell transplantation in every patient, and there was variation in brentuximab vedotin exposure. The specimen comprised peripheral blood mononuclear cells (PBMCs), sampled at baseline. The receptors come from a human donor with classical Hodgkin lymphoma.

V and J are TRBV21-1 and TRBJ2-4; the table's D call, TRBD1, has no DNA check behind it. TRBV21-1 is a pseudogene. The CDR3 spans 14 residues. The DNA of the CDR3 is TGTGCCAGCAGCAAAAATCAGGATTGGGACATTCAGTACTTC. Translation gives CASSKNQDWDIQYF.

The chain links TRBV18 to TRBJ2-5; D remains ambiguous. The germline V and J ends were trimmed by 2 bases and 5 bases, with 12 bases remaining between them. This CDR3 spans 14 amino acids. The germline V gene has CDR1 KGHSH and CDR2 LQKENI. The CDR3 region has the DNA TGTGCCAGCTCACCAGGGCGAGGACGGGAGACCCAGTACTTC. It encodes CASSPGRGRETQYF.

The chain links TRBV19 to TRBJ1-2; D is unclear. Germline V gene data show CDR1 as LNHDA and CDR2 as SQIVND (reference sequence). V shed 3 bases and J shed 3 bases, with 8 bases lying between them. The CDR3 is 13 amino acids. The CDR3 bases are TGTGCCAGTAGTATTTCTCGAGACTATGGCTACACCTTC. The encoded protein is CASSISRDYGYTF.

DNA of the CDR3: TGTGCCAGCAGCGTTGAAGGGACAGATACGCAGTATTTT. This translates into CASSVEGTDTQYF. The chain uses TRBV9 and TRBJ2-3; D gene uncertain. With 2 bases removed from V and 3 bases from J, the gap between germline ends came to 7 bases. The germline CDR1 and CDR2 sequences are SGDLS and YYNGEE. The CDR3 extends over 13 amino acids.

This chain links TRBV28 with TRBJ2-5; D is perhaps TRBD2 (7 bases). Trimming left V 1 base short and J 0 bases short, with 15 bases between. Germline V gene data show CDR1 as MDHEN and CDR2 as SYDVKM. This CDR3 is built from 17 residues. In DNA, the CDR3 is TGTGCCAGCAGTTTATCCTTGGGGGGGGCGAACCAAGAGACCCAGTACTTC. Amino acid sequence: CASSLSLGGANQETQYF. The full variable domain, in which reference TRBV28 and TRBJ2-5 provide the parts outside the CDR3, is DVKVTQSSRYLVKRTGEKVFLECVQDMDHENMFWYRQDPGLGLRLIYFSYDVKMKEKGDIPEGYSVSREKKERFSLILESASTNQTSMYLCASSLSLGGANQETQYFGPGTRLLVL.

The CDR3: CASSQTVNTEAFF. The CDR3, as DNA: TGTGCCAGCAGCCAGACAGTGAACACTGAAGCTTTCTTT. The genes are TRBV14 and TRBJ1-1, with TRBD1 as a possible D gene (5 bases). The CDR3 is made up of 13 amino acids. The V and J ends lost 3 bases and 0 bases respectively, with 5 bases between them. Germline values: CDR1 SGHDN, CDR2 FVKESK.

The genes are TRBV29-1 and TRBJ2-1; 7 nucleotides align to TRBD2. V lost 6 bases, J lost 6 bases, and 8 bases stayed unmatched. The CDR3 totals 13 residues. The germline V gene has CDR1 SQVTM and CDR2 ANQGSEA. Here the CDR3 reads CSVAGTISNEQFF. The CDR3 DNA reads as TGCAGCGTGGCCGGGACTATAAGCAATGAGCAGTTCTTC.

The chain links TRBV28 to TRBJ2-1; no clear D gene. CDR1 MDHEN and CDR2 SYDVKM come from the germline V gene. V was pared by 2 bases and J by 4 bases, with 9 bases between. This CDR3 is 14 amino acids long. CDR3 region: CASSLEIGYNEQFF. The CDR3 nucleotides are TGTGCCAGCAGTTTAGAAATAGGGTACAATGAGCAGTTCTTC.

This clone appeared once. The J gene is TRBJ2-1, the V gene TRBV5-1; D remains ambiguous. Germline V gene lookup returns CDR1 SGHRS and CDR2 YFSETQ. CDR3 size: 16 residues. Trimming removed 0 bases at V and 2 bases at J, with 12 bases between. This CDR3 is CASSLADSGPYNEQFF. The CDR3, as DNA: TGCGCCAGCAGCTTGGCCGATTCGGGCCCCTACAATGAGCAGTTCTTC.

The count of this clone is one. J is TRBJ2-1 and V is TRBV27; 11 positions match TRBD2. J was trimmed by 4 bases and V by 6 bases; bases with no gene match: 8. Germline V gives CDR1 MNHEY, CDR2 SMNVEV (reference sequence). The length of the CDR3 is 16 residues. This chain's CDR3 is CASRSLAGGVYNEQFF. DNA for the CDR3: TGTGCCAGCAGGTCCCTAGCGGGGGGAGTTTACAATGAGCAGTTCTTC.

V and J are TRBV28 and TRBJ2-5, with D possibly being TRBD1 (6 bases). CDR3 length: 14 residues. The germline V and J ends were trimmed by 3 bases and 3 bases, with 11 bases remaining between them. CDR1 is MDHEN and CDR2 is SYDVKM in the germline V gene. The CDR3 region is CASSFQDREETQYF. CDR3 DNA: TGTGCCAGCAGTTTCCAGGACAGAGAAGAGACCCAGTACTTC.

This chain joins TRBV5-1 and TRBJ2-1; 10 bases map to TRBD1. This CDR3 region has 16 residues. Germline CDR1 is SGHRS and CDR2 is YFSETQ. V shed 8 bases, J shed 7 bases, and the junction held 15 bases outside the gene matches. The CDR3 region has the DNA TGCGCCAGTTCCAGAAAACCGGGACAGGGGTTGAATGAGCAGTTCTTC. Encoded protein: CASSRKPGQGLNEQFF.

The V call is TRBV20-1, the J call TRBJ2-3; D unclear. This CDR3 spans 11 amino acids. The germline V and J ends were trimmed by 5 bases and 2 bases, with 5 bases remaining between them. The V gene's germline CDR1 is DFQATT and CDR2 SNEGSKA (reference sequence). The CDR3 bases are TGCAGTGCTGCCCACACAGATACGCAGTATTTT. Translation: CSAAHTDTQYF.

The rearrangement joins TRBV12-2 to TRBJ1-2; the DNA was not used to check the table's D call, TRBD1. TRBV12-2 is tagged as a pseudogene. This CDR3 has 15 amino acids. The CDR3 DNA is TGTGCAAGTCGCTTAGTCCCGGGACAGGTGGATGGCTACACCTTC. Its protein is CASRLVPGQVDGYTF.

This chain joins TRBV13 and TRBJ2-3; D is perhaps TRBD2 (5 bases). From germline, CDR1 is PRHDT and CDR2 FYEKMQ (reference sequence). CDR3 length: 15 residues. V was shortened by 0 bases and J by 4 bases, with 11 bases between the two germline ends. The CDR3 loop reads CASSLGPEEADTQYF. The CDR3 region has the DNA TGTGCCAGCAGCTTAGGCCCAGAGGAGGCAGATACGCAGTATTTT.

The chain is built from TRBV18 and TRBJ1-1; D gene unclear. Per germline, CDR1 KGHSH and CDR2 LQKENI. The CDR3 has 14 amino acids. V gave up 0 bases and J gave up 8 bases, with 13 bases separating them. CDR3 nucleotides: TGTGCCAGCTCACCACCGATTTATGCAGTAGAAGCTTTCTTT. Its translation is CASSPPIYAVEAFF. The variable domain in full, with the rest retrieved from reference TRBV18 and TRBJ1-1, is NAGVMQNPRHLVRRRGQEARLRCSPMKGHSHVYWYRQLPEEGLKFMVYLQKENIIDESGMPKERFSAEFPKEGPSILRIQQVVRGDSAAYFCASSPPIYAVEAFFGQGTRLTVV.